This entry concerns a single TCR beta chain. Its antigen remains undetermined. Per-nucleotide qualities are absent, and no much larger clonotype sits a single base away. The immunoSEQ Assay, a bias-controlled multiplex PCR, was used to amplify TCRbeta CDR3 regions from genomic DNA. Under the source paper's analysis protocol: Within the assay, amplification of reference gene primers was used to estimate how many nucleated cells each sample contained. To quantify the absolute abundance of each unique TCRbeta CDR3 rearrangement, sequence reads were collapsed and filtered. For each sample, productive Simpson clonality was calculated as the square root of Simpson's diversity index across productive rearrangements. The table comes from immuneACCESS by way of TCRdb, which keeps in-frame sequences with V and J called. Part of the clones is missing from these tables; in studies checked, under half for an unresolved V gene and the rest for unknown reasons. V and J calls and clone size are as listed in that table; D and trimming were resolved from the DNA. Here the sample has some 340,000 clones; around 82% occur a single time. Together, the top ten hold 2.5% to 3.5% of the sample.

The data are from a study of blood T cell repertoires in COVID-19 (dated by TCRdb to the early 2020s). Broadly, across the study: Samples covering the acute and convalescent phases of COVID-19 were provided by collaborators in the United States, Italy and Spain. The prospective study material was composed of cDNA or gDNA derived from T cells, B-cell-depleted T cells, or PBMCs. Deeply sampled blood TCRbeta repertoires from subjects exposed to, actively infected with, or recovered from COVID-19 were included in the dataset. A freely available public database, intended as a resource for researchers studying the immune response to SARS-CoV-2, is where the repertoires were released. Samples came from the ongoing ImmuneRACE study (first 160 participants) plus 1,254 subjects from 6 global collaborators. Sample metadata almost always included a de-identified subject ID, COVID-19 status, age in years and sex. Where available, HLA class I and class II types were obtained from metadata supplied by the sample provider rather than from assay-based typing. The paper's findings and limits, for the study overall: Clinical and demographic metadata were provided uncurated, with the amount varying by source and participant.

CDR3 length: 14 amino acids, cysteine to phenylalanine. The sequence is cut down to CDR3 DNA, 42 bases in frame from base 1. Between the V and J ends, shortened by 7 bases and 0 bases respectively, the junction contains 12 bases. CDR1 and CDR2, per the germline V gene (reference sequence), are LNHDA and SQIVND. Whole blood was collected in K2EDTA tubes by collaborating institutions according to the institutions' own protocols. For TCRbeta analysis, collaborators shipped samples as frozen whole blood, isolated PBMCs, or DNA extracted from either of those sample types. This TCR was recovered from a man under 40 with active or convalescent COVID-19. The sequenced sample consisted of peripheral blood. The chain uses TRBV19 and TRBJ1-1, and possibly TRBD1, on 6 matching bases. CDR3 sequence: CASNRAAVNTEAFF. The base sequence is TGTGCCAGTAACAGGGCAGCCGTGAACACTGAAGCTTTCTTT.